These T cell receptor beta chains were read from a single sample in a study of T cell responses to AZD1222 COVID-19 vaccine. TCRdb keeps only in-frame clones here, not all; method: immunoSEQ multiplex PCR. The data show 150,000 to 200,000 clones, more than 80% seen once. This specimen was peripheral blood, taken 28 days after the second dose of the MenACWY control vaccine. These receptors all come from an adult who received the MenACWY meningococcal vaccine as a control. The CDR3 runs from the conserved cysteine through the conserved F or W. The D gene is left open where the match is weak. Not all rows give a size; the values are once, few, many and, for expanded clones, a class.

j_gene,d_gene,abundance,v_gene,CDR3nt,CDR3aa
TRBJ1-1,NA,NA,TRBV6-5,TGTGCCAGCAGGCCTGATTTGGGGACTGAAGCTTTCTTT,CASRPDLGTEAFF
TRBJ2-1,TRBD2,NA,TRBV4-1,TGCGCCAGCAGCCAAGATCGGGGAGCGGGAGGGGTAGACAATGAGCAGTTCTTC,CASSQDRGAGGVDNEQFF
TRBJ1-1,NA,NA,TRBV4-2,TGTGCCAGCAGCCAAGATGATGGCAAAGGGACTGAAGCTTTCTTT,CASSQDDGKGTEAFF
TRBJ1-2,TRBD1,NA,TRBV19,TGTGCCAGTAGTATAGAGGCAGGGGGCGACTATGGCTACACCTTC,CASSIEAGGDYGYTF
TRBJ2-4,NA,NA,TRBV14,TGTGCCAGCAGCCAAGACAGGGGGGTAGCCAAAAACATTCAGTACTTC,CASSQDRGVAKNIQYF
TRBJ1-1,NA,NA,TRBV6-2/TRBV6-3,TGTGCCAGCAGTCAACCGGCCGGCGGTCCTGAAGCTTTCTTT,CASSQPAGGPEAFF
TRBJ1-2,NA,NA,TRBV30,TGTGCCTGGAGTGTTGAGGACAGTAGATCTCGCTACACCTTC,CAWSVEDSRSRYTF
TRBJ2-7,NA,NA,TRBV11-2,TGTGCCAGCAGCTTAGCCCGGCAGGGAGCACTCGAGCAGTACTTC,CASSLARQGALEQYF
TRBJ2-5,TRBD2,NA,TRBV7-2,TGTGCCAGCAGCGTTACTAGCGGGAGCGGTGGGGAGACCCAGTACTTC,CASSVTSGSGGETQYF
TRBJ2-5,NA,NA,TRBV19,TGTGCCAGTAGTTCCGGGACGGTAGGAGAGACCCAGTACTTC,CASSSGTVGETQYF
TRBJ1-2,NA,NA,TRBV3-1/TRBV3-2,TGTGCCAGCAGCCAAGTAAGAGCGGGACGAATGAACTATGGCTACACCTTC,CASSQVRAGRMNYGYTF
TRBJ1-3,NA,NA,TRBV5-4,TGTGCCAGCAGCACTGAAGTTTCTGGAAACACCATATATTTT,CASSTEVSGNTIYF
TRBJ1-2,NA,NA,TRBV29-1,TGCAGCGTTAGAGGGGGGGCAGACTATGGCTACACCTTC,CSVRGGADYGYTF
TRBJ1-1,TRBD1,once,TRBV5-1,TGCGCCAGCAGCTGGGGACAGGGGGGCTCTGAAGCTTTCTTT,CASSWGQGGSEAFF
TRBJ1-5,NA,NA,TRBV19,TGTGCCACCCGCGGGCAGCTTAGCAATCAGCCCCAGCATTTT,CATRGQLSNQPQHF
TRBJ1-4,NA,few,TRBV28,TGTGCCAGCAGTTCTCCCGTGGGCCGAAGGGAAAAACTGTTTTTT,CASSSPVGRREKLFF
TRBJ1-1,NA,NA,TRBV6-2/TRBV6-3,TGTGCCAGCAGTTACCGAAGGGAAGCTTTCTTT,CASSYRREAFF
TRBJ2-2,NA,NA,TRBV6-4,TGTGCCAGCAGTGCCTATCATCCGAACACCGGGGAGCTGTTTTTT,CASSAYHPNTGELFF
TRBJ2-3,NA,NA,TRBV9,TGTGCCAGCAGCGTCAGGGATCAGACAGATACGCAGTATTTT,CASSVRDQTDTQYF
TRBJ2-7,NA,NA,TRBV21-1,TGTGCCAGCCTTAAGTCCTCCGGGACTAGCGGGAGGAGGACCTACGAGCAGTACTTC,CASLKSSGTSGRRTYEQYF
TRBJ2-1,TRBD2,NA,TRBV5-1,TGCGCCAGCAGCTTGGGGCCGGCTAGCGGGGCCTTTAATGAGCAGTTCTTC,CASSLGPASGAFNEQFF
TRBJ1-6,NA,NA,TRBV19,TGTGCCAGTAGTATAGATGAGGGAGCCGATTCACCCCTCCACTTT,CASSIDEGADSPLHF
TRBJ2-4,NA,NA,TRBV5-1,TGCGCCAGCAGCTTGGGGAAAAACATTCAGTACTTC,CASSLGKNIQYF
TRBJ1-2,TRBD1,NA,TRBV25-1,TGTGCCAGCAGTGAAGGACAGGGTCAATATGGCTACACCTTC,CASSEGQGQYGYTF
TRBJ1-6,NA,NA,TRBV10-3,TGTGCCGTGGCCCCCTCAGATTCACCCCTCCACTTT,CAVAPSDSPLHF
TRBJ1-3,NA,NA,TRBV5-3,TGTGCCAGAAGCTCCACGGGGGAACCCATATATTTT,CARSSTGEPIYF